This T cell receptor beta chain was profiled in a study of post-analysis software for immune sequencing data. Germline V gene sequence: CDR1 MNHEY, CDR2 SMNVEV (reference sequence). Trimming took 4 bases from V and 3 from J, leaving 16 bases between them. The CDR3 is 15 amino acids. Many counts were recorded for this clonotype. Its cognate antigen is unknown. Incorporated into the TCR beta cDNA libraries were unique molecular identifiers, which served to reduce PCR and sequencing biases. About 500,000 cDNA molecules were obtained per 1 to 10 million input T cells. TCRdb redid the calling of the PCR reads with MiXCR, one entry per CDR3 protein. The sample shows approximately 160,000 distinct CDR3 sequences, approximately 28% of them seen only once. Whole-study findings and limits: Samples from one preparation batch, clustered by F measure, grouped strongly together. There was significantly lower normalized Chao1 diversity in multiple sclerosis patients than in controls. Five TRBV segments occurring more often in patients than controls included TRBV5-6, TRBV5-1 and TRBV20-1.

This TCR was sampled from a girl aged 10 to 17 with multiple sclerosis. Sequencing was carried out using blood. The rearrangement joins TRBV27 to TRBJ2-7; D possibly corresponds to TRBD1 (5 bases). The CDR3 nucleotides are TGTGCCAGCAGTTCACCTCCGAGACAGATCTACGAGCAGTACTTC. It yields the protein CASSSPPRQIYEQYF.